The present T cell receptor (beta chain) was sequenced within a study of CD4+ T cells in melanoma. Overall study findings and caveats: Diverse differentiation states were reported for melanoma neoantigen-specific CD4+ T cells.

Using immunoSEQ multiplex PCR, the repertoire was profiled, and TCRdb retains in-frame clones only, with some absent. The sample has 13,000 to 15,000 clones, around four fifths seen once. This clone was picked up one time. What it binds is not known. In germline, CDR1 is MNHEY, CDR2 SVGAGI. CDR3 length: 13 residues. Trimming shortened V by 8 bases and J by 3 bases, and 10 bases separated the two germline ends. This chain joins TRBV6-5 and TRBJ2-2; tentative D call: TRBD1 (5 bases). The sequenced material came from cells from a culture (not recorded whether cultured in vitro). The clonotype was recovered from a human donor with melanoma. CDR3 protein: CASWGRHTGELFF. The CDR3 DNA follows: TGTGCCAGCTGGGGCAGGCACACCGGGGAGCTGTTTTTT.